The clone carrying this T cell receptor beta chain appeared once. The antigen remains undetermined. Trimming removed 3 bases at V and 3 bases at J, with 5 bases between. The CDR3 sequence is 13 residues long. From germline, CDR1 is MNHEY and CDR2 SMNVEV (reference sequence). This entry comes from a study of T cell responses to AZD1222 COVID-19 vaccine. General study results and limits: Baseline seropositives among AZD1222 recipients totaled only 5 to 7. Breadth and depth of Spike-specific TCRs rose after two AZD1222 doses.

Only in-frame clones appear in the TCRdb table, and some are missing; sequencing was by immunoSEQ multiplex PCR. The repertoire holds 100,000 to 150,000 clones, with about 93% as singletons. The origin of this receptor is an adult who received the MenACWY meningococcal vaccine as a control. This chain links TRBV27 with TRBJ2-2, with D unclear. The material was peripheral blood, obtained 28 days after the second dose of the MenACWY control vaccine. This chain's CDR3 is CASSFDYTGELFF. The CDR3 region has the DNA TGTGCCAGCAGTTTCGATTACACCGGGGAGCTGTTTTTT.